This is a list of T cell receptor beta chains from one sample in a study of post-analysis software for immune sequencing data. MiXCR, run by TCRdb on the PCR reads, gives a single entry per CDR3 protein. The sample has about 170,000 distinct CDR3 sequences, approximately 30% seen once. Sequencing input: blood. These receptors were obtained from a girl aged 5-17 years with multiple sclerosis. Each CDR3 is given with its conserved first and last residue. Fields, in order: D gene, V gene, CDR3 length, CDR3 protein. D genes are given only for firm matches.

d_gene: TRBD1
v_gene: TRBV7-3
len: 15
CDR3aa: CANSSGQGAVYGYTF

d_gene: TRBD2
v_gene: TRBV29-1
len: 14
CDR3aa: CSVGLAGAGGELFF

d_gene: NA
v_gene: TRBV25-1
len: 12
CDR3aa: CASMRGGETQYF

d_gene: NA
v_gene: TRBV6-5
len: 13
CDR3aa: CASKPSSGAKQYF

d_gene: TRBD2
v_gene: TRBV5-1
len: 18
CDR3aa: CASSLRGGSGSSYNEQFF

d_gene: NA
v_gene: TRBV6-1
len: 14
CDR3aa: CASGSGDANNEQFF

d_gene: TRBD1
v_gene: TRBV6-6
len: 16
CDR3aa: CASSYPLGQGVDGYTF

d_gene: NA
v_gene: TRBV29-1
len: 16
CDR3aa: CSVEVLRNRLQETQYF

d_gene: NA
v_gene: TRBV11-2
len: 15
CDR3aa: CASSLGLLRFYEQYF

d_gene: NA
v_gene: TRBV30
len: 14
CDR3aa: CAWRTLTNTGELFF

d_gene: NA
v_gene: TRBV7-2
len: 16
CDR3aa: CASSLVSTASSYEQYF

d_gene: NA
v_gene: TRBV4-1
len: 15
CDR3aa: CASSQDRGSRDIQYF

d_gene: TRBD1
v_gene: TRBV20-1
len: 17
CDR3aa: CSAVEPGQGIYNSPLHF

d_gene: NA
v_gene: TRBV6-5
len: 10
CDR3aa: CATIDSPLHF

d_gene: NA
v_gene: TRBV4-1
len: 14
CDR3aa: CASSQGQATYVQYF

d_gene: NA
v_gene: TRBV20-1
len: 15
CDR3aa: CSARDLTPSYNEQFF

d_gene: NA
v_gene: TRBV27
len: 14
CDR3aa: CASSEIPVRGLLYF

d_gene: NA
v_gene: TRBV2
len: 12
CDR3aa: CTSNGEGKTQYF

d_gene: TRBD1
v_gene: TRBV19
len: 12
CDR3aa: CASRETGYGYTF

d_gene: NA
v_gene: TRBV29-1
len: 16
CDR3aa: CSVALRGRGSYNEQFF

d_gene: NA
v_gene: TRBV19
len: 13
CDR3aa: CASSTLRADTQYF

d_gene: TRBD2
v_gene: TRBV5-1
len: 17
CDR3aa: CASSLPSSGRADYEQYF

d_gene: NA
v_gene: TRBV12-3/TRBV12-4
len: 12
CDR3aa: CASKGTIDTQYF

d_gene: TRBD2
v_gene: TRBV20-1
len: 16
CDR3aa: CSANFWGLAGVNEQYF

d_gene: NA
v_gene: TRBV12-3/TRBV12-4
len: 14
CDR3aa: CASSFEDGSYEQYF

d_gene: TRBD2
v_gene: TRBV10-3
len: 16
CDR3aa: CAVSELAGGPTDTQYF

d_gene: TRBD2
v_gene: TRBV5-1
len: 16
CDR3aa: CASSSRLAGAADTQYF

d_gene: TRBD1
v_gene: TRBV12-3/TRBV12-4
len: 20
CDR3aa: CASSFSMWDRVRTENTEAFF

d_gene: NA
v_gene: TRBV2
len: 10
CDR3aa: CAMAIREAFF

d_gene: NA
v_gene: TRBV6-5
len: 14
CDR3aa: CASRKGLLNTEAFF

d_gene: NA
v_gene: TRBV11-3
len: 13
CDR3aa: CASSLGLNGELFF

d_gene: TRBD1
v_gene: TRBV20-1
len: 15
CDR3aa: CSAGQGASGANVLTF

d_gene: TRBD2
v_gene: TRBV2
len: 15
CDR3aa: CASLRGTSGYNEQFF

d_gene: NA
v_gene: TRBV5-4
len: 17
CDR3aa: CASSSAGGSPGQETQYF

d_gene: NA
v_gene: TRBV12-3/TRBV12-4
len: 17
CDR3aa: CASSLRVGQRNTDTQYF

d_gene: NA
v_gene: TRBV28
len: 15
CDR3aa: CASRFDGGSYNEQFF

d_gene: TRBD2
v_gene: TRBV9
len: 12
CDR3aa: CASGAGGYEQYF

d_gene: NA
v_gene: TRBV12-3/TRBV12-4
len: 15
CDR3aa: CASKESSGPEDTQYF

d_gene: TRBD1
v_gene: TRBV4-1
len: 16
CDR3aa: CASSPGTGVSSDTQYF

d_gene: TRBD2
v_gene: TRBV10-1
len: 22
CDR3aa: CASRGAQTGTSGICSGQETQYF

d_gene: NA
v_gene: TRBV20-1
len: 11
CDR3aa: CSVSAQETQYF